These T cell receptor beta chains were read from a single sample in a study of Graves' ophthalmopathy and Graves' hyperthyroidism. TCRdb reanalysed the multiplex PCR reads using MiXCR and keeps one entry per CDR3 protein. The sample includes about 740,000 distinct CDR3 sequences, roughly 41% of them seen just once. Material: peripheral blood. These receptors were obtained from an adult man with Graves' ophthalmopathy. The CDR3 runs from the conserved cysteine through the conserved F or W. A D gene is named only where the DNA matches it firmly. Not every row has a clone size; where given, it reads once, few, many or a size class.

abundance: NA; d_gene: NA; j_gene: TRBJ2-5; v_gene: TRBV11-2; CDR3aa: CASGTTGTQYF; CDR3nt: TGTGCTTCCGGGACCACCGGGACCCAGTACTTC
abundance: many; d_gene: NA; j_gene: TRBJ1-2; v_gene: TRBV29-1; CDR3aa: CSVETGIGGYTF; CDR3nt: TGCAGCGTTGAAACAGGGATCGGAGGCTACACCTTC
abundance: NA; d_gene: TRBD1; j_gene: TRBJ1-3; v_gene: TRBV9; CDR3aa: CASSETGSSTIYF; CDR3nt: TGTGCCAGCAGTGAGACAGGGTCTAGCACCATATATTTT
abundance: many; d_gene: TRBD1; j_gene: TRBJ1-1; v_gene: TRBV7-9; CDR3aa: CASSFDRVGTEAFF; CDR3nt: TGTGCCAGCAGCTTTGACAGGGTGGGGACTGAAGCTTTCTTT
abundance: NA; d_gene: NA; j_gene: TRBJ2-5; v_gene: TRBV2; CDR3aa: CASTLGAGAQQETQYF; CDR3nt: TGTGCCAGCACTCTCGGGGCGGGGGCCCAACAAGAGACCCAGTACTTC
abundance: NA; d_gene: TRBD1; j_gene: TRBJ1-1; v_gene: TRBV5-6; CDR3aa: CASRFGQGEDTEAFF; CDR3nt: TGTGCCAGCAGATTCGGACAGGGTGAGGACACTGAAGCTTTCTTT
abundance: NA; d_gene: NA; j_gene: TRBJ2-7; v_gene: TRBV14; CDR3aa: CASSQSITQYF; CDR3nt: TGTGCCAGCAGCCAGAGTATTACGCAGTACTTC
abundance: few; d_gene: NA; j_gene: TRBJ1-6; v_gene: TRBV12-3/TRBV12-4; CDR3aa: CASSPSTSSYNSPLHF; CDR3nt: TGTGCCAGCTCACCATCCACATCCTCCTATAATTCACCCCTCCACTTT
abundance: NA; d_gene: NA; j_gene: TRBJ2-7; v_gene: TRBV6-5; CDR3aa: CASKDYEQYF; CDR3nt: TGTGCCAGCAAAGACTACGAGCAGTACTTC
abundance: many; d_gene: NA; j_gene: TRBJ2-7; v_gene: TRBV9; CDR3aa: CASSPTTSSEQYF; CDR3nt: TGTGCCAGCAGCCCCACGACTAGTTCCGAGCAGTACTTC
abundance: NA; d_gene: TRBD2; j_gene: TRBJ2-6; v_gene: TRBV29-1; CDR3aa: CSSGGSGANVLTF; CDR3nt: TGCAGCTCCGGGGGGTCTGGGGCCAACGTCCTGACTTTC
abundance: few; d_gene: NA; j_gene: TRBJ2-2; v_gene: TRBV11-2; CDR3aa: CASSADWDSVTGELFF; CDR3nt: TGTGCCAGCAGCGCGGATTGGGACTCGGTCACCGGGGAGCTGTTTTTT
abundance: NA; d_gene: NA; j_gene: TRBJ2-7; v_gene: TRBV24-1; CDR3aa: CATSAINEQYF; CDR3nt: TGTGCCACCAGTGCCATCAATGAGCAGTACTTC
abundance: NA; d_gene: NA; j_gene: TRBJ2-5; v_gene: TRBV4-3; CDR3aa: CASSQPHRETRYF; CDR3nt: TGCGCCAGCAGCCAACCCCATAGGGAGACCCGGTACTTC